A single T cell receptor (beta chain) is shown here with its context. These data come from a study of shared clonotypes between healthy human individuals. Between the trimmed V and J ends, which lost 0 bases and 0 bases, there was a span of 10 bases. This CDR3 region has 15 residues. Germline V gene data show CDR1 as SQVTM and CDR2 as ANQGSEA. Some clones are missing from TCRdb's copy, which holds only in-frame ones; the method was immunoSEQ multiplex PCR. The sample includes roughly 320,000 clones, around 86% of them seen just once. The chain joins TRBV29-1 to TRBJ2-3; no clear D gene. What was sequenced was memory CD8+ T cells sorted from blood. The subset: CD45RO+ cells pooled with CCR7-negative TemRA cells. This TCR was recovered from a man younger than 35 in good health. As DNA, the CDR3 is TGCAGCGTTGAAGATTGGGAAACTAGCACAGATACGCAGTATTTT. It codes for CSVEDWETSTDTQYF.